These 27 T cell receptor beta chains came from one sample sequenced in a study of CD8 T cells in ankylosing spondylitis. TCRdb fed the 5' RACE reads into MiXCR, producing one record per CDR3 protein. The sample consists of some 240,000 distinct CDR3 sequences, 18% of them appearing once. The sequenced material came from blood, either unsorted or a sorted T cell fraction (not recorded which). Receptor source: a male donor with ankylosing spondylitis or in good health (not recorded which).

This rearrangement joins TRBV29-1 to TRBJ2-7; D not certain. Germline assignment: CDR1 SQVTM and CDR2 ANQGSEA. The V end was cut by 7 bases, the J end by 0 bases, with 10 bases between. The length of the CDR3 is 12 residues. The CDR3 DNA reads as TGCAGCGGTACAGTTTCCTCCTACGAGCAGTACTTC. It translates to CSGTVSSYEQYF.

V and J are TRBV5-1 and TRBJ2-7, with 7 bases matching TRBD1. J gave up 1 base and V 1 base, and 2 bases lay outside the gene matches. This CDR3 is built from 14 residues. Per germline, CDR1 SGHRS and CDR2 YFSETQ. CDR3 residues: CASSLWDRSYEQYF. CDR3 nucleotide sequence: TGCGCCAGCAGCTTGTGGGACAGATCCTACGAGCAGTACTTC.

Details on this clonotype: At one end, the junction sequence differs from germline, possibly due to a read error. The chain carries TRBV4-1 and TRBJ2-2; D might be TRBD2 (6 bases). The CDR3 consists of 15 residues. Germline CDR1 and CDR2: MGHRA and YSYEKL. CDR3 nucleotide sequence: TGCGCCAGCAGCCAATCCAGGGAGCCTCGCGGGGAGCTGTTCTTT. Translation: CASSQSREPRGELFF.

This clonotype was found many times. The CDR3 sequence: CATSRERSNTDTQYF. The CDR3 DNA reads TGTGCCACCAGCAGGGAGCGGTCGAACACAGATACGCAGTATTTT. The chain has TRBV15 and TRBJ2-3, with D possibly matching TRBD2 (5 bases). This CDR3 contains 15 residues. CDR1 and CDR2 (germline): LNHNV, YYDKDF (reference sequence). V shed 3 bases and J shed 2 bases, with 12 bases lying between them.

V usage is TRBV29-1 and J usage is TRBJ2-7; 9 bases match TRBD1. The CDR3 covers 16 residues. Looked up from germline, CDR1 is SQVTM and CDR2 is ANQGSEA. V gave up 4 bases and J gave up 0 bases; unmatched junction bases: 10. CDR3 sequence: CSVVSGQGSSSYEQYF. The CDR3 DNA reads as TGCAGCGTTGTGTCGGGACAGGGCTCTAGCTCCTACGAGCAGTACTTC.

This clonotype was detected a few times. The J gene is TRBJ2-1, the V gene TRBV4-1; TRBD2 matches at 7 bases. Per germline, CDR1 MGHRA and CDR2 YSYEKL. The CDR3 is made up of 15 amino acids. The trim removed 0 bases at V and 9 bases at J, leaving 8 bases unmatched. CDR3 bases: TGCGCCAGCAGCCAAGAGCACGGGAGGTTCGGTGAGCAGTTCTTC. It encodes CASSQEHGRFGEQFF.

This chain links TRBV7-2 with TRBJ1-5; no clear D. CDR1 and CDR2 (germline): SGHTA, FQGNSA. V lost 3 bases and J lost 3, with 9 bases in between. This CDR3 is built from 14 residues. CDR3 loop: CASSFPGYNQPQHF. In nucleotides, the CDR3 is TGTGCCAGCAGCTTTCCGGGCTACAATCAGCCCCAGCATTTT.

This clonotype was seen a handful of times. The chain carries TRBV12-3 or TRBV12-4 and TRBJ2-7; D possibly corresponds to TRBD2 (5 bases). Trimming removed 3 bases at V and 2 bases at J, with 5 bases between. The CDR3 sequence is 12 residues long. The CDR3 coding sequence is TGTGCCAGCAGTTTCGGGACCTACGAGCAGTACTTC. This translates into CASSFGTYEQYF.

This clonotype occurred a few times. This sequence joins TRBV4-2 and TRBJ2-7; 14 bases agree with TRBD2. Germline V gene lookup returns CDR1 LGHNA and CDR2 YNFKEQ. This CDR3 contains 17 residues. V shed 1 base and J 5 bases; nucleotides not matched to a gene: 7. The DNA for the CDR3 is TGTGCCAGCAGCCAAGGTCAGGGACTAGCGGGAGTGGACGAGCAGTACTTC. It translates to CASSQGQGLAGVDEQYF.

This clonotype was recorded a few times. V usage is TRBV29-1 and J usage is TRBJ2-1; D perhaps matches TRBD2 (6 bases). The CDR3 extends over 13 amino acids. V lost 5 bases, J lost 4 bases, and 12 bases lay in between. Germline CDR1 reads SQVTM; CDR2 reads ANQGSEA. The chain's CDR3 is CSVRWGEYNEQFF. Here the CDR3 DNA reads TGCAGCGTTCGGTGGGGGGAATACAATGAGCAGTTCTTC.

The chain combines TRBV27 with TRBJ2-1; 9 nucleotides line up with TRBD2. V lost 0 bases, J lost 8 bases, and 5 bases stayed unmatched. The CDR3 spans 15 residues. The germline CDR1 and CDR2 sequences are MNHEY and SMNVEV (reference sequence). Here the CDR3 reads CASSLSLREGYEQFF. Here the CDR3 DNA reads TGTGCCAGCAGTTTATCCCTGCGGGAGGGCTATGAGCAGTTCTTC.

CDR3 region: CASSLVLGGGHNEQFF. The CDR3 nucleotides read TGTGCCAGCAGCTTAGTCCTAGGGGGGGGGCACAATGAGCAGTTCTTC. The chain recombines TRBV11-2 with TRBJ2-1; a weak D match, TRBD2 (7 bases). The V end was cut by 1 base, the J end by 5 bases, with 15 bases between. Germline CDR1 SGHAT, CDR2 FQNNGV. The CDR3 runs to 16 residues.

This clonotype has a handful of counts. The rearrangement joins TRBV3-1 to TRBJ2-1; TRBD2 is a possible D gene (5 bases). Germline V CDR1 and CDR2: LGHDT, YNNKEL (reference sequence). Trimming left V 1 base short and J 15 bases short, with 10 bases between. This CDR3 region has 11 residues. The CDR3 coding sequence is TGTGCCAGCAGCCAAGGAAAGGCGGGGTTCTTC. It encodes CASSQGKAGFF.

This clonotype was recorded many times. This chain connects TRBV6-1 to TRBJ1-4; TRBD1 agrees at 7 bases. The trim removed 5 bases at V and 8 bases at J, leaving 11 bases unmatched. The CDR3 covers 15 residues. CDR1 is MNHNS, CDR2 SASEGT, per germline. The CDR3 loop is CASSPAGQDGEKLFF. In DNA, the CDR3 is TGTGCCAGCAGTCCGGCAGGACAGGATGGGGAAAAACTGTTTTTT.

This clonotype has at least ten counts. The gene calls are TRBV4-1 and TRBJ1-1; no reliable D call. The length of the CDR3 is 14 residues. Germline values: CDR1 MGHRA, CDR2 YSYEKL. Trimming pared 1 base from V and 1 base from J, leaving 7 bases between. Written as DNA, the CDR3 is TGCGCCAGCAGCCAAGTACGGGAGAACACTGAAGCTTTCTTT. It is translated as CASSQVRENTEAFF.

In this sample, this clonotype turned up a few times. The rearrangement links TRBV11-2 to TRBJ2-1, with D perhaps matching TRBD2 (5 bases). This CDR3 is built from 13 residues. The germline V and J ends were trimmed by 1 base and 10 bases, with 11 bases remaining between them. Germline-derived CDR1 and CDR2 are SGHAT and FQNNGV. CDR3 sequence (DNA): TGTGCCAGCAGCTTAGTGGGCGGGTCAGAGCAGTTCTTC. This codes for CASSLVGGSEQFF.

The sample holds a few counts of this clonotype. J is TRBJ2-7 and V is TRBV18, with 8 bases that match TRBD1. Germline-derived CDR1 and CDR2 are KGHSH and LQKENI. Trimming took 4 bases from V and 2 from J; bases not matched to a gene: 4. The CDR3 is 14 residues long. The CDR3 DNA reads as TGTGCCAGCTCACTGGGACAGGTCACCTACGAGCAGTACTTC. Translated: CASSLGQVTYEQYF.

This clonotype was observed at least ten times. The CDR3 sequence is CASSQVAGLKVFF. Written as DNA, the CDR3 is TGCGCCAGCAGCCAAGTCGCAGGCCTGAAGGTGTTTTTT. The V call is TRBV4-1, the J call TRBJ1-4; the D is unclear. V was cut by 1 base and J by 15 bases, with 15 bases left in between. CDR3 length: 13 amino acids. CDR1 is MGHRA, CDR2 YSYEKL, per germline.

The table lists this clonotype with a few counts. The gene calls are TRBV11-2 and TRBJ2-1; TRBD2 matches at 11 bases. J gave up 5 bases and V 0 bases, and 9 bases lay outside the gene matches. CDR3 size: 18 residues. Germline V gene lookup returns CDR1 SGHAT and CDR2 FQNNGV. This CDR3 reads CASSLDHTGLAVNNEQFF. Here the CDR3 DNA reads TGTGCCAGCAGCTTAGATCACACGGGACTAGCGGTTAACAATGAGCAGTTCTTC.

This clonotype came up a few times. V usage is TRBV15 and J usage is TRBJ2-6, with D uncertain. The CDR3 is 18 amino acids. Between the trimmed V and J ends, which lost 0 bases and 0 bases, there was a span of 12 bases. Germline-derived CDR1 and CDR2 are LNHNV and YYDKDF (reference sequence). The CDR3, as DNA: TGTGCCACCAGCAGAGACCTAAGTTTAACCTCTGGGGCCAACGTCCTGACTTTC. Amino acid sequence: CATSRDLSLTSGANVLTF.

This sequence joins TRBV4-3 and TRBJ2-1, with D perhaps TRBD1 (6 bases). Germline V gene sequence: CDR1 LGHNA, CDR2 YSLEER. Trimming took off 0 bases at V and 2 bases at J, with 8 bases between the two ends. This CDR3 spans 15 amino acids. For the CDR3, the DNA is TGCGCCAGCAGCCAAGATAAGGGGGCCTACAATGAGCAGTTCTTC. It codes for CASSQDKGAYNEQFF.

This clonotype was observed a few times. The chain is built from TRBV4-2 and TRBJ2-1, with 13 bases matching TRBD2. The CDR3 has 17 residues. The trim removed 2 bases at V and 5 bases at J, leaving 6 bases unmatched. The germline V gene encodes CDR1 LGHNA and CDR2 YNFKEQ. The CDR3: CASSQQGTSGTNNEQFF. Written as DNA, the CDR3 is TGTGCCAGCAGCCAACAAGGGACTAGCGGGACTAACAATGAGCAGTTCTTC.

The sample holds many counts of this clonotype. V usage is TRBV20-1 and J usage is TRBJ1-2, with 8 bases aligning to TRBD1. Per the germline V gene, CDR1 is DFQATT and CDR2 is SNEGSKA (reference sequence). This CDR3 is built from 15 residues. Trimming at V came to 0 bases and at J to 3 bases, leaving 6 bases not matched to a gene. CDR3 DNA sequence: TGCAGTGCTAGAGATCCGGACAGGGTGGACTATGGCTACACCTTC. As protein: CSARDPDRVDYGYTF.

This clonotype was picked up many times. The chain combines TRBV2 with TRBJ2-1; D gene unclear. The ends were cut back, 3 bases at V and 0 bases at J, with 9 bases in the middle. The CDR3 covers 15 residues. Germline V gives CDR1 SNHLY, CDR2 FYNNEI. DNA for the CDR3: TGTGCCAGCAGTGACTTGCGGAGCTCCTACAATGAGCAGTTCTTC. This gives the protein CASSDLRSSYNEQFF.

There are many counts of this clonotype. The gene calls are TRBV28 and TRBJ2-7; 9 bases align to TRBD1. J was trimmed by 4 bases and V by 1 base; bases with no gene match: 8. There are 16 residues in the CDR3. CDR1 is MDHEN, CDR2 SYDVKM, per germline. This CDR3 is CASSLLLQGAKYEQYF. DNA of the CDR3: TGTGCCAGCAGTTTATTGCTACAGGGGGCTAAGTACGAGCAGTACTTC. The full variable domain, rest sourced from reference TRBV28 and TRBJ2-7, is DVKVTQSSRYLVKRTGEKVFLECVQDMDHENMFWYRQDPGLGLRLIYFSYDVKMKEKGDIPEGYSVSREKKERFSLILESASTNQTSMYLCASSLLLQGAKYEQYFGPGTRLTVT.

This clonotype has a count of ten or more. The chain has TRBV20-1 and TRBJ2-7; D assignment may be TRBD1 or TRBD2 (5 bases each). The CDR3 totals 13 residues. Germline CDR1 DFQATT, CDR2 SNEGSKA (reference sequence). Trimming took 6 bases from V and 10 from J, leaving 22 bases between them. CDR3 in DNA: TGCAGTGCCGGTCTCCGGGACCCACTGGTCCAGTACTTC. It yields the protein CSAGLRDPLVQYF.

This clonotype was detected many times. The chain uses TRBV6-1 and TRBJ2-1; tentative D call: TRBD2 (6 bases). This CDR3 contains 16 residues. Between the trimmed V and J ends, which lost 5 bases and 5 bases, there was a span of 19 bases. Per germline, CDR1 MNHNS and CDR2 SASEGT. CDR3 bases: TGTGCCAGCAGTCCCCTTGGTGGGGGGTGGGACAATGAGCAGTTCTTC. It yields the protein CASSPLGGGWDNEQFF.